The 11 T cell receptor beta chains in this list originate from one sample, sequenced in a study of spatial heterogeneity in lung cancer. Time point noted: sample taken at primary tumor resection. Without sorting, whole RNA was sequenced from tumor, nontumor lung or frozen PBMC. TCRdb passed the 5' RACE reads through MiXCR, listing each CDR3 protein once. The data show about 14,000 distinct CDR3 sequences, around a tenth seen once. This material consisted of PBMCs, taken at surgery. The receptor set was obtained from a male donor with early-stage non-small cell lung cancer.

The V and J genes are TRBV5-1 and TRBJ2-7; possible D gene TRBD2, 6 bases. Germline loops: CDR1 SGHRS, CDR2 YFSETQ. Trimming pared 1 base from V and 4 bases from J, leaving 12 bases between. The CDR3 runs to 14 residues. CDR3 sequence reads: CASSLRGRGYEQYF. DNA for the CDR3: TGCGCCAGCAGCTTGCGGGGACGGGGGTACGAGCAGTACTTC.

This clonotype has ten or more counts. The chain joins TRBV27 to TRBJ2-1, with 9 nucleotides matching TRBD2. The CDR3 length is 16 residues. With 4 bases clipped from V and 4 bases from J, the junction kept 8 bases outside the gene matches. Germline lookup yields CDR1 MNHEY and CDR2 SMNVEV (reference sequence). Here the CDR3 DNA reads TGTGCCAGCAGTTATGGGGGACTAGCTCGTTACAATGAGCAGTTCTTC. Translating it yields CASSYGGLARYNEQFF.

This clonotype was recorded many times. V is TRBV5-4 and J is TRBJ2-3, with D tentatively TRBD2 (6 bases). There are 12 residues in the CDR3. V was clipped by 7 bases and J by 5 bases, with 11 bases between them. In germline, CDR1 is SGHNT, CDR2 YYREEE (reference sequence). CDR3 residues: CASRLGGDTQYF. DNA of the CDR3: TGTGCCAGCCGCCTGGGGGGAGATACGCAGTATTTT.

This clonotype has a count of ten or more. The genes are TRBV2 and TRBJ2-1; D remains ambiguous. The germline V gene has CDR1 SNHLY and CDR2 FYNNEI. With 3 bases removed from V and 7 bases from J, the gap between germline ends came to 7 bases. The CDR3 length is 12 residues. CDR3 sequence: CASSEGGNEQFF. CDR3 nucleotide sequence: TGTGCCAGCAGTGAGGGCGGAAATGAGCAGTTCTTC.

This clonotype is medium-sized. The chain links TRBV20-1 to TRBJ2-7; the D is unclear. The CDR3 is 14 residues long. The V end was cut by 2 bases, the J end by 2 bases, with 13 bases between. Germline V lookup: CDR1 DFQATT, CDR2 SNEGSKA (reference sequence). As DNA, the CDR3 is TGCAGTGCTAGACCCGCAGACCTACCCTACGAGCAGTACTTC. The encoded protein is CSARPADLPYEQYF.

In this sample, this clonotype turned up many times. In DNA form, the CDR3 reads TGTGCCTGGAGCGGTGGGGTCCAGGGTCAGAACACTGAAGCTTTCTTT. This sequence encodes CAWSGGVQGQNTEAFF. This rearrangement joins TRBV30 to TRBJ1-1; D might be TRBD1 (5 bases). The germline V and J ends were trimmed by 3 bases and 1 base, with 18 bases remaining between them. This CDR3 has 16 amino acids. Germline V gene sequence: CDR1 GTSNPN, CDR2 SVGIG (reference sequence).

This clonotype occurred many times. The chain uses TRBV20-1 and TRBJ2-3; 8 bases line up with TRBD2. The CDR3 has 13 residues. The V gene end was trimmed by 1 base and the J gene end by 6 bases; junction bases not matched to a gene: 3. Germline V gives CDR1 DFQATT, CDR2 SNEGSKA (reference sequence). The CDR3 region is CSARAAGVDTQYF. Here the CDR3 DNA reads TGCAGTGCTAGAGCAGCGGGAGTGGATACGCAGTATTTT.

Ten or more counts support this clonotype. CDR3 amino acids: CASSNGRNYPAGELFF. The CDR3 nucleotides read TGTGCCAGCAGCAACGGGCGGAATTATCCCGCCGGGGAGCTGTTTTTT. The J gene is TRBJ2-2, the V gene TRBV6-5; D is uncertain. The CDR3 has 16 amino acids. The V end was cut by 6 bases, the J end by 6 bases, with 20 bases between. The germline CDR1 and CDR2 sequences are MNHEY and SVGAGI.

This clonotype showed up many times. Written as DNA, the CDR3 is TGCAGCGTTGGACGGGACAGGGCCTACGAGCAGTACTTC. Encoded protein: CSVGRDRAYEQYF. The chain is built from TRBV29-1 and TRBJ2-7; TRBD1 matches at 9 bases. Germline CDR1 reads SQVTM; CDR2 reads ANQGSEA. V gave up 4 bases and J gave up 2 bases; unmatched junction bases: 3. There are 13 residues in the CDR3.

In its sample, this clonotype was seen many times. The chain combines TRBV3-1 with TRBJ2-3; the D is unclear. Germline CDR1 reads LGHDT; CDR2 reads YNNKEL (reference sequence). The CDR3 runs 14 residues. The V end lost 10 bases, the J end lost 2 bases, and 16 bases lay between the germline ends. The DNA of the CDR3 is TGTGCCACTTCGTTCTGGGTTGACACAGATACGCAGTATTTT. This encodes CATSFWVDTDTQYF.

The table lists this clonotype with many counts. In DNA form, the CDR3 reads TGTGCCAGCAGTCCTGGGACGGAGCAAAGGAGGGTATCCGAGCAGTACTTC. Translation: CASSPGTEQRRVSEQYF. This chain connects TRBV12-3 or TRBV12-4 to TRBJ2-7; possibly TRBD2 for D (6 bases). The V and J ends lost 5 bases and 6 bases respectively, with 26 bases between them. This CDR3 has 17 residues.